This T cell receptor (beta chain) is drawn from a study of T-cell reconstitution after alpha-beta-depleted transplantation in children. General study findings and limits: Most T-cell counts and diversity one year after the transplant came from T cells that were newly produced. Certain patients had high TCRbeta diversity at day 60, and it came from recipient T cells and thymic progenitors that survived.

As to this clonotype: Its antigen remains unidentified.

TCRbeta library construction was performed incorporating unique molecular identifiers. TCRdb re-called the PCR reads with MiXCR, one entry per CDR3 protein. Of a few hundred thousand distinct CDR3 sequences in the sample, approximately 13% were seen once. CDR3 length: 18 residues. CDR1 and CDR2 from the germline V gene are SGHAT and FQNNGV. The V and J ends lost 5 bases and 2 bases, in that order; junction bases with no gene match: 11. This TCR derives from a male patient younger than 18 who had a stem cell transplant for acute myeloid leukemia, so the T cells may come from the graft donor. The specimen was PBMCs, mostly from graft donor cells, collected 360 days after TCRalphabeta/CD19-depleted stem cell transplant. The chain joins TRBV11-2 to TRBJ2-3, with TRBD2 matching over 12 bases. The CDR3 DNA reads TGTGCCAGCAGCGCACCCCGACTAGCGGGAGACATCACAGATACGCAGTATTTT. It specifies CASSAPRLAGDITDTQYF.